This entry is about one TCR beta chain. Profiling relied on immunoSEQ multiplex PCR, and the TCRdb table lists in-frame clones only, not all of them. Of some 2.1 million clones in the sample, 80% to 95% were seen once. The entry originates in a study of shared clonotypes between healthy human individuals. CD8 cells classed as naive were CD45RO-negative and positively selected for CCR7, excluding terminally differentiated effector memory CD45RA+ cells. The CDR3 contains 16 residues. V lost 5 bases, J lost 0 bases, and 14 bases lay in between. From germline, CDR1 is SEHNR and CDR2 FQNEAQ (reference sequence).

V is TRBV7-9 and J is TRBJ2-1, with D unresolved. Sequencing used naive CD8+ T cells from PBMCs. This clonotype was obtained from a young man in good health. Some clones in this sample may be carry-over from other donors' samples. Here the CDR3 reads CASSMSISSSYNEQFF. Written as DNA, the CDR3 is TGTGCCAGCAGCATGAGTATCTCGAGCTCCTACAATGAGCAGTTCTTC.